This TCR beta chain appears in the sequencing data of a study of post-analysis software for immune sequencing data. Study-level information: The courses of disease that were included comprised relapsing-remitting, secondary progressive and progressive-relapsing multiple sclerosis. General observations from the study: Samples from one preparation batch, clustered by F measure, grouped strongly together. Five or six TRBV segments, TRBV5-6, TRBV5-1 and TRBV20-1 among them, were found more frequent in patients than controls. Compared with controls, patients showed significantly lower normalized Chao1 diversity.

Libraries were made from TCR beta cDNA, and they carried unique molecular identifiers. Each batch of 1 to 10 million T cells produced roughly 500,000 cDNA molecules. TCRdb analysed the PCR reads with MiXCR anew, one entry per CDR3 protein. The sample holds 500,000 to 600,000 distinct CDR3 sequences, about 40% seen once. This clonotype was detected ten times or more. The antigen is unknown. Germline CDR1 SGHRS, CDR2 YFSETQ. With 3 bases removed from V and 0 bases from J, the gap between germline ends came to 12 bases. This CDR3 contains 15 residues. This chain connects TRBV5-1 to TRBJ1-1; D is perhaps TRBD1 (6 bases). This clonotype was obtained from a girl between 10 and 17 years old with multiple sclerosis. What was sequenced was blood. The CDR3 region is CASSSGTLMNTEAFF. The DNA of the CDR3 is TGCGCCAGCAGCTCAGGGACACTGATGAACACTGAAGCTTTCTTT.